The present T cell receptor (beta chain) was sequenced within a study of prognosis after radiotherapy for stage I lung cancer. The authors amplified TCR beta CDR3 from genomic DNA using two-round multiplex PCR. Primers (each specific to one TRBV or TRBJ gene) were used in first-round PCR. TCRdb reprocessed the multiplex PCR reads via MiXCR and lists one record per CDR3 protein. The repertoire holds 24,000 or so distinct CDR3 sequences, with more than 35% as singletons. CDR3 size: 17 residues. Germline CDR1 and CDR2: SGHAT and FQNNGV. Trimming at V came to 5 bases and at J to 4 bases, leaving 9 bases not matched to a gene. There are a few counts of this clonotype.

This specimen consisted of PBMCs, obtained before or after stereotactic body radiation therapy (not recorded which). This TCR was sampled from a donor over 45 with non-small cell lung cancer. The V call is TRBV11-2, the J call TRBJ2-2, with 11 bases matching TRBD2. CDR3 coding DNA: TGTGCCAGCAGCCCAACTCTAGCGGGAGGACTCACCGGGGAGCTGTTTTTT. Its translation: CASSPTLAGGLTGELFF.